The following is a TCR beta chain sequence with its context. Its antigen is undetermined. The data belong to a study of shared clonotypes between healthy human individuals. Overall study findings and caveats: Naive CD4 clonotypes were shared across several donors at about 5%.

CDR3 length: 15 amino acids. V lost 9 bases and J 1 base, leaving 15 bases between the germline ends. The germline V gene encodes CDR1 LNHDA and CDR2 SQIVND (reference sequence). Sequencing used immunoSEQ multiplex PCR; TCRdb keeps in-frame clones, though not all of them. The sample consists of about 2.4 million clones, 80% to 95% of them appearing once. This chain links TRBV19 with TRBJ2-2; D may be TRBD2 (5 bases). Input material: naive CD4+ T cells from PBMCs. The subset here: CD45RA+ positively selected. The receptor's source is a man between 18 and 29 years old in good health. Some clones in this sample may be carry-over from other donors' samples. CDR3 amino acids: CASREEGRNTGELFF. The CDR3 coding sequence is TGTGCCAGCCGGGAAGAAGGACGGAACACCGGGGAGCTGTTTTTT.